The 19 T cell receptor beta chains listed next were all sequenced from one sample in a study of blood T cell repertoires in COVID-19. Profiled with immunoSEQ multiplex PCR; TCRdb holds only in-frame clones, not every one. Of fewer than 200,000 clones in the sample, roughly 85% were seen once. Sequencing input: PBMCs or T cells enriched from blood (not recorded which). These receptors originate from a man between 60 and 75 years old who had recovered from COVID-19.

This clone was observed once. The J gene is TRBJ2-7, the V gene TRBV5-6; possible D gene TRBD1, 6 bases. CDR1 SGHDT and CDR2 YYEEEE come from the germline V gene. V lost 4 bases, J lost 0 bases, and 11 bases lay in between. This CDR3 is 14 amino acids long. The CDR3 is CASSPRTVSYEQYF. DNA of the CDR3: TGTGCCAGCAGCCCGAGGACAGTCTCCTACGAGCAGTACTTC.

This clone has a handful of counts. The chain links TRBV7-9 to TRBJ2-2; D uncertain. The V and J ends lost 3 bases and 4 bases respectively, with 12 bases between them. Germline V CDR1 and CDR2: SEHNR, FQNEAQ (reference sequence). The CDR3 sequence is 15 residues long. Here the CDR3 reads CASSLYTMRTGELFF. As DNA, the CDR3 is TGTGCCAGCAGCTTGTATACCATGCGCACCGGGGAGCTGTTTTTT.

V gene TRBV18 combines with J gene TRBJ1-4; D gene unclear. With 3 bases removed from V and 7 bases from J, the gap between germline ends came to 15 bases. CDR3 size: 15 residues. Germline CDR1 is KGHSH and CDR2 is LQKENI. This CDR3 reads CASSPRPLGGEKLFF. CDR3 in DNA: TGTGCCAGCTCACCCCGGCCTCTAGGAGGTGAAAAACTGTTTTTT.

This chain connects TRBV3-1 (or the pseudogene TRBV3-2) to TRBJ2-6; possible D gene TRBD2, 5 bases. Trimming removed 1 base from V and 1 base from J, with 5 bases in between. The germline CDR1 and CDR2 sequences are LGHDT and YNNKEL (reference sequence). The CDR3 is 15 residues long. This chain's CDR3 is CASSQGGSGANVLTF. The CDR3 region has the DNA TGTGCCAGCAGCCAAGGCGGGTCTGGGGCCAACGTCCTGACTTTC.

This clone was recorded only once. This chain's CDR3 is CASSPRGLAFGETQYF. As DNA, the CDR3 is TGTGCCAGCAGCCCGAGGGGGTTGGCGTTCGGAGAGACCCAGTACTTC. The rearrangement links TRBV11-2 to TRBJ2-5; TRBD1 is a possible D gene (6 bases). The V gene lost 5 bases and the J gene lost 4 bases, with 20 bases spanning the gap. The V gene's germline CDR1 is SGHAT and CDR2 FQNNGV. The CDR3 length is 16 residues.

The chain recombines TRBV29-1 with TRBJ2-1, with 9 bases lining up with TRBD1. This CDR3 is 13 amino acids long. Trimming took 7 bases from V and 7 from J; bases not matched to a gene: 8. Germline assignment: CDR1 SQVTM and CDR2 ANQGSEA. In DNA form, the CDR3 reads TGCAGCGATCTACAGGGGGCGCGGAATGAGCAGTTCTTC. This gives the protein CSDLQGARNEQFF.

Only one count was recorded for this clone. The rearrangement joins TRBV10-3 to TRBJ1-6; no clear D gene. The CDR3 consists of 13 residues. Trimming shortened V by 7 bases and J by 4 bases, and 8 bases separated the two germline ends. Germline V CDR1 and CDR2: ENHRY, SYGVKD. Written as DNA, the CDR3 is TGTGCCATCACGGCGGATTATAATTCACCCCTCCACTTT. The encoded protein is CAITADYNSPLHF.

The CDR3 DNA follows: TGTGCCAGCAGCTCGCAAAACAGGGGCACTGAAGCTTTCTTT. It encodes CASSSQNRGTEAFF. The chain uses TRBV7-2 and TRBJ1-1, with 7 bases lining up with TRBD1. CDR3 length: 14 amino acids. Germline lookup yields CDR1 SGHTA and CDR2 FQGNSA. Germline trimming cut 4 bases from V and 4 bases from J; bases unmatched to any gene: 6. Combining the CDR3 with reference TRBV7-2 and TRBJ1-1 gives the whole variable domain GAGVSQSPSNKVTEKGKDVELRCDPISGHTALYWYRQSLGQGLEFLIYFQGNSAPDKSGLPSDRFSAERTGGSVSTLTIQRTQQEDSAVYLCASSSQNRGTEAFFGQGTRLTVV.

Note on this clone: The identical CDR3 is also encoded by other nucleotide sequences in the sample. The CDR3 nucleotides read TGTGCCAGCAGCGTAGGGACAGTACAAGAGACCCAGTACTTC. It is translated as CASSVGTVQETQYF. V usage is TRBV9 and J usage is TRBJ2-5, with a tentative D call TRBD1 (6 bases). Trimming shortened V by 0 bases and J by 2 bases, and 8 bases separated the two germline ends. The CDR3 runs to 14 residues. CDR1 and CDR2 (germline): SGDLS, YYNGEE.

The chain employs TRBV19 and TRBJ1-5; D not resolved. Germline V gene data show CDR1 as LNHDA and CDR2 as SQIVND (reference sequence). V gave up 7 bases and J gave up 0 bases, with 13 bases separating them. The length of the CDR3 is 15 residues. The CDR3 spells CASIVSEYSNQPQHF. CDR3 sequence (DNA): TGTGCCAGTATAGTCTCGGAGTATAGCAATCAGCCCCAGCATTTT.

The chain uses TRBV27 and TRBJ2-1; the D gene is possibly TRBD2 (5 bases). Germline V CDR1 and CDR2: MNHEY, SMNVEV (reference sequence). Trimming took 2 bases from V and 0 from J, leaving 5 bases between them. The CDR3 is 14 residues long. Here the CDR3 DNA reads TGTGCCAGCAGTTTAGGGAGCTCCTACAATGAGCAGTTCTTC. Translated: CASSLGSSYNEQFF.

The chain links TRBV7-6 to TRBJ1-4; D perhaps matches TRBD1 (6 bases). The CDR3 covers 15 residues. Germline CDR1 reads SGHVS; CDR2 reads FNYEAQ. V was pared by 5 bases and J by 5 bases, with 15 bases between. The CDR3 spells CASSTYRVGNEKLFF. CDR3 nucleotides: TGTGCCAGCAGCACATACAGGGTTGGGAATGAAAAACTGTTTTTT.

V gene TRBV11-2 combines with J gene TRBJ2-2; tentative D call: TRBD2 (7 bases). Trimming pared 5 bases from V and 1 base from J, leaving 11 bases between. Germline V lookup: CDR1 SGHAT, CDR2 FQNNGV. This CDR3 contains 15 residues. CDR3 nucleotides: TGTGCCAGCAGCAGGGGGAGGGGGAACACCGGGGAGCTGTTTTTT. It codes for CASSRGRGNTGELFF.

The sample holds one count of this clone. V is TRBV5-1 and J is TRBJ1-2; D not resolved. The CDR3 loop spans 12 amino acids. Germline CDR1 and CDR2: SGHRS and YFSETQ. V lost 0 bases and J lost 4, with 4 bases in between. The CDR3 loop reads CASSLDTYGYTF. CDR3 coding DNA: TGCGCCAGCAGCTTGGACACCTATGGCTACACCTTC.

This clone was seen a single time. V gene TRBV7-2 combines with J gene TRBJ2-7; maybe TRBD2 (5 bases). Germline V gene data show CDR1 as SGHTA and CDR2 as FQGNSA. The V and J ends lost 4 bases and 7 bases respectively, with 17 bases between them. This CDR3 region has 14 residues. CDR3 sequence (DNA): TGTGCCAGCAGCTCCTCGGACTGGGGTCGGGAGCAGTACTTC. It codes for CASSSSDWGREQYF.

This chain connects TRBV9 to TRBJ2-1; 15 nucleotides agree with TRBD2. The CDR3 extends over 17 amino acids. The germline V gene has CDR1 SGDLS and CDR2 YYNGEE. Unmatched junction bases numbered 14, after V lost 3 bases and J lost 13 bases. The CDR3 bases are TGTGCCAGCAGCGGAAAAGGACTAGCGGGAGGGACAAGTAAACAGTTCTTC. Its translation is CASSGKGLAGGTSKQFF.

This sequence joins TRBV7-2 and TRBJ2-3; D is uncertain. Per the germline V gene, CDR1 is SGHTA and CDR2 is FQGNSA. The CDR3 length is 13 residues. V was clipped by 3 bases and J by 4 bases, with 8 bases between them. The CDR3 DNA is TGTGCCAGCAGCTTGTCCCAGGCAGATACGCAGTATTTT. Translation: CASSLSQADTQYF.

The chain carries TRBV7-9 and TRBJ1-4; D possibly corresponds to TRBD1 (5 bases). Germline-derived CDR1 and CDR2 are SEHNR and FQNEAQ (reference sequence). V was shortened by 5 bases and J by 6 bases, with 13 bases between the two germline ends. The CDR3 covers 14 residues. CDR3 bases: TGTGCCAGCAGCCGCCGCCAGGGCGATGAAAAACTGTTTTTT. Protein sequence: CASSRRQGDEKLFF.

On this clone itself: The same CDR3 is also encoded by other DNA sequences in this sample. The V call is TRBV19, the J call TRBJ2-1; a possible D gene is TRBD1 (5 bases). V was cut by 2 bases and J by 4 bases, with 12 bases left in between. The germline gives CDR1 LNHDA, CDR2 SQIVND (reference sequence). This CDR3 is 15 amino acids long. CDR3 bases: TGTGCCAGTAGTATAAGTTCAGGGTTTTACAATGAGCAGTTCTTC. This translates into CASSISSGFYNEQFF.